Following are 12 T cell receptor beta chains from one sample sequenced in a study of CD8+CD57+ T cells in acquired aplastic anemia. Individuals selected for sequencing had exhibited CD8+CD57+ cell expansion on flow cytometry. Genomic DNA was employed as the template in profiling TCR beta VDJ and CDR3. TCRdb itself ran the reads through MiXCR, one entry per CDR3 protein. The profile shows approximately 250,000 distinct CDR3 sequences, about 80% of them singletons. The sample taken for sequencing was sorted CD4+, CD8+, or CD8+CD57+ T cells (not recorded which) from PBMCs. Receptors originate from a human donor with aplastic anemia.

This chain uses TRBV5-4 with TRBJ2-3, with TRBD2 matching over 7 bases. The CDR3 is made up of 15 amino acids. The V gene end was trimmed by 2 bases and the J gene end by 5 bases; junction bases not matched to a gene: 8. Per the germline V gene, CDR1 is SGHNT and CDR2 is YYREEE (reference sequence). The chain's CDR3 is CASSFTSVAGDTQYF. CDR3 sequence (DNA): TGTGCCAGCAGCTTTACTAGCGTGGCCGGAGATACGCAGTATTTT.

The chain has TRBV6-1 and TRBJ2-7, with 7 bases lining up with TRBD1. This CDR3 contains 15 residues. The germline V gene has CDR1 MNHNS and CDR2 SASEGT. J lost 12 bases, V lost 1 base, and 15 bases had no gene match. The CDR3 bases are TGTGCCAGCAGTGAAGTTTGGGAACGCCCAGGGGGTGCGTACTTC. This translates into CASSEVWERPGGAYF.

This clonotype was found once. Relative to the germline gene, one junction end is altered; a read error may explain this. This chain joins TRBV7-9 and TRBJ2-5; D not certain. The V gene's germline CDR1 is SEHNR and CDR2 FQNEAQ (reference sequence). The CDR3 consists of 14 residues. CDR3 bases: TGTGCCACCAGCATTGACTCCAGCCAAGAGACCGAGTACTTC. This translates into CATSIDSSQETEYF.

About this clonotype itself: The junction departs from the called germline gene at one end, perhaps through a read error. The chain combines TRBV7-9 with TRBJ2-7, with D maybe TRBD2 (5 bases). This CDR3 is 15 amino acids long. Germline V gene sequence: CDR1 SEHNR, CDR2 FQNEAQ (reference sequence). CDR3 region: CASSLVATSSDEEYF. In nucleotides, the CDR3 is TGTGCCAGCAGCTTGGTAGCGACCAGCTCCGACGAGGAGTACTTC.

CDR3 bases: TGTGCCAGCGGCCTGGCGGATACCTATACCTTC. Residues: CASGLADTYTF. This chain connects TRBV2 to TRBJ1-2; D gene uncertain. This CDR3 is 11 amino acids long. V was cut by 8 bases and J by 14 bases, with 18 bases left in between. CDR1 and CDR2 (germline): SNHLY, FYNNEI.

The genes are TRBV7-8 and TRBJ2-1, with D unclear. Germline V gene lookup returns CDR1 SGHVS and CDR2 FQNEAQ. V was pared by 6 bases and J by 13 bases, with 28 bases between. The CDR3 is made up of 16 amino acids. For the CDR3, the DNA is TGTGCCAGCAGTTATTCCGGCACAGATACGCAGGATTTTCAGTTCTTC. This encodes CASSYSGTDTQDFQFF.

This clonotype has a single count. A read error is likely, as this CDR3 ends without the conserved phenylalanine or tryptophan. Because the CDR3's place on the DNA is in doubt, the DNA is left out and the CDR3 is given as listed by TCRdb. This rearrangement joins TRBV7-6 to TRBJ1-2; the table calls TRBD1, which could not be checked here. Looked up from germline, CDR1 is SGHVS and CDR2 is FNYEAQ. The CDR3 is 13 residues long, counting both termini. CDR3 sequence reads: CASSFDRGLSPLH.

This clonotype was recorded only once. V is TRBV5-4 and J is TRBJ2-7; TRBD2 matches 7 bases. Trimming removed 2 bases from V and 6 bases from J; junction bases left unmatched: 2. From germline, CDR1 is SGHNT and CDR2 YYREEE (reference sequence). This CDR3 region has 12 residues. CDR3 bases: TGTGCCAGCAGCTTAACTAGCGCCGAGCAGTACGTC. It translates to CASSLTSAEQYV.

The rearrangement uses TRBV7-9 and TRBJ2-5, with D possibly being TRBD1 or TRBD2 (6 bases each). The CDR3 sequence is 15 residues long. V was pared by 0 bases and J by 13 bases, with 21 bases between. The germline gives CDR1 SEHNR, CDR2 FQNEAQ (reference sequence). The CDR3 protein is CASSLAGGTKANLYF. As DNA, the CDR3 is TGTGCCAGCAGCTTAGCCGGCGGGACAAAGGCCAACCTGTACTTC.

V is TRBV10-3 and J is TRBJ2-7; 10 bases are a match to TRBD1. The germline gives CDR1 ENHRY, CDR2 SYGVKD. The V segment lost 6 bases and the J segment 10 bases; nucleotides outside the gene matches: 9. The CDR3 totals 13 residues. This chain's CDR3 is CAISGTGDSAQYF. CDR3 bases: TGTGCCATCAGCGGGACAGGGGATAGCGCACAGTACTTC.

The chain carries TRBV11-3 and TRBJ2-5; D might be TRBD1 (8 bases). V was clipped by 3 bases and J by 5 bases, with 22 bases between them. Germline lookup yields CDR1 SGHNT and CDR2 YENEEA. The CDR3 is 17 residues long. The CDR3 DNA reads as TGTGCCAGCAGCTTGGATCTTACAGGGGGGGCCCGCGAGACCCAGTACTTC. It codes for CASSLDLTGGARETQYF.

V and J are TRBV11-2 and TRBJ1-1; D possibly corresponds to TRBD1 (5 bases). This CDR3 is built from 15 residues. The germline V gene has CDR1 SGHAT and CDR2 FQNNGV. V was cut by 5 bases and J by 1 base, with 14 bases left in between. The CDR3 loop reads CASSPNGTGNTEAFF. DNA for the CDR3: TGTGCCAGCAGCCCAAATGGAACAGGGAACACTGAAGCTTTCTTT.